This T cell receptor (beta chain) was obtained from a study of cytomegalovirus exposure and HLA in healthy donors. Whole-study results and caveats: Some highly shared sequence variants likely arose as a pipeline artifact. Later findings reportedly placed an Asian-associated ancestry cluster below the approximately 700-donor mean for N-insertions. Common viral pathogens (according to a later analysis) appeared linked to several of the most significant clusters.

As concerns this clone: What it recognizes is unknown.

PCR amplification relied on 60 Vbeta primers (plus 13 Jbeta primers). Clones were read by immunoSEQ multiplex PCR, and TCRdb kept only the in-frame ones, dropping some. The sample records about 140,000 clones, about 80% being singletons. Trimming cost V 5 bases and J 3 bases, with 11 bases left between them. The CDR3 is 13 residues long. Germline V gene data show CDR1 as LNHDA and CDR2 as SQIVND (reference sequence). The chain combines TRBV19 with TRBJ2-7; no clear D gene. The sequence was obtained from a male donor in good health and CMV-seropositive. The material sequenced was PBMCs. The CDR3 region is CASSFRLSYEQYF. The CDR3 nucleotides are TGTGCCAGTAGTTTCAGACTGAGCTACGAGCAGTACTTC.